The rows below give T cell receptor beta chains drawn from one sample of a study of identical twins. TCRdb re-analysed the 5' RACE reads in MiXCR, keeping a single row per CDR3 protein. This table has nearly 900,000 distinct CDR3 sequences, approximately 13% appearing once. These data were also filed under a second study, of yellow fever vaccine responses in identical twins.

Sequencing was performed on PBMCs. Source of these receptors: a woman between 18 and 30 years old in good health. CDR3s include the opening cysteine and the closing phenylalanine or tryptophan. Fields, in order: clone size, D gene, J gene, V gene, CDR3 protein, CDR3 DNA. A D gene is named only where the DNA matches it firmly. For some rows the clone size is stated as once, few or many, or as a class when expanded; others skip it.

clone size: NA
D gene: NA
J gene: TRBJ2-1
V gene: TRBV20-1
CDR3 protein: CSASGHVSYNEQFF
CDR3 DNA: TGCAGTGCATCGGGACATGTCTCCTACAATGAGCAGTTCTTC

clone size: NA
D gene: NA
J gene: TRBJ2-1
V gene: TRBV28
CDR3 protein: CASSFGRATLDSYNEQFF
CDR3 DNA: TGTGCCAGCAGTTTTGGCAGGGCCACACTAGACTCCTACAATGAGCAGTTCTTC

clone size: NA
D gene: TRBD1
J gene: TRBJ1-2
V gene: TRBV10-3
CDR3 protein: CAISESPGTAPDGYTF
CDR3 DNA: TGTGCCATCAGTGAGTCCCCCGGGACAGCACCCGACGGCTACACCTTC

clone size: few
D gene: TRBD1
J gene: TRBJ2-5
V gene: TRBV15
CDR3 protein: CATSKGQGWETQYF
CDR3 DNA: TGTGCCACCAGCAAGGGACAGGGTTGGGAGACCCAGTACTTC

clone size: few
D gene: TRBD2
J gene: TRBJ2-7
V gene: TRBV10-1
CDR3 protein: CASSEFSGSGGEQYF
CDR3 DNA: TGCGCCAGCAGTGAGTTTAGCGGGAGTGGCGGCGAGCAGTACTTC

clone size: many
D gene: TRBD2
J gene: TRBJ2-7
V gene: TRBV4-2
CDR3 protein: CASSQGWALGLAVYEQYF
CDR3 DNA: TGTGCCAGCAGCCAAGGCTGGGCCCTGGGACTAGCGGTCTACGAGCAGTACTTC

clone size: NA
D gene: NA
J gene: TRBJ2-2
V gene: TRBV20-1
CDR3 protein: CSAAPPGQNTGELFF
CDR3 DNA: TGCAGTGCTGCCCCACCAGGGCAGAACACCGGGGAGCTGTTTTTT

clone size: NA
D gene: TRBD1
J gene: TRBJ2-1
V gene: TRBV12-3/TRBV12-4
CDR3 protein: CASSWNGGRDSYNEQFF
CDR3 DNA: TGTGCCAGCAGTTGGAATGGAGGTCGGGACAGCTACAATGAGCAGTTCTTC

clone size: NA
D gene: NA
J gene: TRBJ2-7
V gene: TRBV29-1
CDR3 protein: CSVAPGRHYEQYF
CDR3 DNA: TGCAGCGTGGCCCCGGGACGCCACTACGAGCAGTACTTC

clone size: many
D gene: TRBD2
J gene: TRBJ2-2
V gene: TRBV5-1
CDR3 protein: CASSLEALAGNTGELFF
CDR3 DNA: TGCGCCAGCAGCTTGGAGGCGCTAGCGGGAAACACCGGGGAGCTGTTTTTT

clone size: NA
D gene: NA
J gene: TRBJ2-1
V gene: TRBV11-2
CDR3 protein: CASSPLGRPISEQFF
CDR3 DNA: TGTGCCAGCAGCCCTCTAGGCCGACCGATAAGTGAGCAGTTCTTC

clone size: few
D gene: TRBD2
J gene: TRBJ2-3
V gene: TRBV5-1
CDR3 protein: CASSFSGLAGRTDTQYF
CDR3 DNA: TGCGCCAGCAGCTTCTCCGGACTAGCGGGACGCACAGATACGCAGTATTTT

clone size: NA
D gene: TRBD1
J gene: TRBJ1-5
V gene: TRBV6-1
CDR3 protein: CASSETGVNQPQHF
CDR3 DNA: TGTGCCAGCAGTGAGACAGGGGTCAATCAGCCCCAGCATTTT

clone size: NA
D gene: NA
J gene: TRBJ2-3
V gene: TRBV27
CDR3 protein: CASSEPPIKLETQYF
CDR3 DNA: TGTGCCAGCAGCGAGCCGCCGATCAAATTAGAAACGCAGTATTTT

clone size: few
D gene: NA
J gene: TRBJ2-4
V gene: TRBV20-1
CDR3 protein: CSARAGYGKNIQYF
CDR3 DNA: TGCAGTGCTAGAGCAGGTTACGGCAAAAACATTCAGTACTTC

clone size: NA
D gene: NA
J gene: TRBJ2-1
V gene: TRBV29-1
CDR3 protein: CSGSRTAYNEQFF
CDR3 DNA: TGCAGTGGGAGTCGAACCGCCTACAATGAGCAGTTCTTC

clone size: few
D gene: NA
J gene: TRBJ1-2
V gene: TRBV5-8
CDR3 protein: CASSLEGLWGYTF
CDR3 DNA: TGTGCCAGCAGCTTGGAAGGGTTGTGGGGCTACACCTTC

clone size: few
D gene: TRBD2
J gene: TRBJ2-3
V gene: TRBV19
CDR3 protein: CASSIGLGVIDTQYF
CDR3 DNA: TGTGCCAGTAGTATCGGACTAGGAGTGATAGATACGCAGTATTTT

clone size: NA
D gene: NA
J gene: TRBJ2-1
V gene: TRBV5-6
CDR3 protein: CASSLMTSFSEQFF
CDR3 DNA: TGTGCCAGCAGCCTGATGACGAGTTTTTCTGAGCAGTTCTTC

clone size: NA
D gene: NA
J gene: TRBJ1-4
V gene: TRBV5-6
CDR3 protein: CASSFGRDNEKLFF
CDR3 DNA: TGTGCCAGCAGCTTCGGCAGAGATAATGAAAAACTGTTTTTT

clone size: few
D gene: NA
J gene: TRBJ2-5
V gene: TRBV7-9
CDR3 protein: CASSFRTQETQYF
CDR3 DNA: TGTGCCAGCAGCTTCCGTACCCAAGAGACCCAGTACTTC

clone size: many
D gene: TRBD1
J gene: TRBJ1-1
V gene: TRBV7-9
CDR3 protein: CASSKDRAPRATEAFF
CDR3 DNA: TGTGCCAGCAGCAAGGACAGGGCCCCCAGGGCCACTGAAGCTTTCTTT

clone size: NA
D gene: NA
J gene: TRBJ2-5
V gene: TRBV18
CDR3 protein: CASSPQSQETQYF
CDR3 DNA: TGTGCCAGCTCACCTCAGTCCCAAGAGACCCAGTACTTC

clone size: many
D gene: NA
J gene: TRBJ2-5
V gene: TRBV10-3
CDR3 protein: CAISESEGQETQYF
CDR3 DNA: TGTGCCATCAGTGAGTCGGAGGGACAAGAGACCCAGTACTTC

clone size: NA
D gene: TRBD2
J gene: TRBJ2-1
V gene: TRBV9
CDR3 protein: CASSVAGGDYNEQFF
CDR3 DNA: TGTGCCAGCAGCGTAGCGGGAGGGGACTACAATGAGCAGTTCTTC

clone size: NA
D gene: NA
J gene: TRBJ2-1
V gene: TRBV19
CDR3 protein: CASSMGGRTTNEQFF
CDR3 DNA: TGTGCCAGTAGTATGGGAGGCAGGACTACCAATGAGCAGTTCTTC

clone size: NA
D gene: TRBD1
J gene: TRBJ1-1
V gene: TRBV27
CDR3 protein: CASTKGPGQGAGTEAFF
CDR3 DNA: TGTGCCAGCACCAAAGGGCCGGGACAGGGGGCGGGCACTGAAGCTTTCTTT

clone size: few
D gene: NA
J gene: TRBJ1-6
V gene: TRBV2
CDR3 protein: CASKISQGSPLHF
CDR3 DNA: TGTGCCAGCAAGATCTCACAAGGGTCACCCCTCCACTTT

clone size: many
D gene: TRBD2
J gene: TRBJ2-5
V gene: TRBV7-4
CDR3 protein: CASSLVPGTSGEGETQYF
CDR3 DNA: TGTGCCAGCAGCTTAGTCCCTGGGACTAGCGGGGAAGGGGAGACCCAGTACTTC

clone size: few
D gene: TRBD1
J gene: TRBJ2-1
V gene: TRBV5-1
CDR3 protein: CASSLPGTGTLNEQFF
CDR3 DNA: TGCGCCAGCAGCTTGCCCGGGACAGGGACTCTCAATGAGCAGTTCTTC

clone size: NA
D gene: NA
J gene: TRBJ2-7
V gene: TRBV29-1
CDR3 protein: CSVEERNSYEQYF
CDR3 DNA: TGCAGCGTTGAAGAACGGAATTCCTACGAGCAGTACTTC

clone size: NA
D gene: NA
J gene: TRBJ1-1
V gene: TRBV20-1
CDR3 protein: CSARDFAGLGTEAFF
CDR3 DNA: TGCAGTGCTAGAGATTTCGCCGGTTTGGGCACTGAAGCTTTCTTT

clone size: few
D gene: NA
J gene: TRBJ2-1
V gene: TRBV2
CDR3 protein: CASGESRDNEQFF
CDR3 DNA: TGTGCCAGCGGTGAATCCAGAGACAATGAGCAGTTCTTC

clone size: many
D gene: TRBD1
J gene: TRBJ1-1
V gene: TRBV5-1
CDR3 protein: CASSPTTGTGDTEAFF
CDR3 DNA: TGCGCCAGCAGCCCGACAACTGGGACAGGGGACACTGAAGCTTTCTTT

clone size: few
D gene: NA
J gene: TRBJ2-5
V gene: TRBV20-1
CDR3 protein: CSAEGPETQYF
CDR3 DNA: TGCAGTGCTGAGGGACCAGAGACCCAGTACTTC

clone size: few
D gene: NA
J gene: TRBJ2-1
V gene: TRBV29-1
CDR3 protein: CSAPEAAEQFF
CDR3 DNA: TGCAGCGCTCCGGAGGCCGCTGAGCAGTTCTTC

clone size: NA
D gene: TRBD1
J gene: TRBJ2-3
V gene: TRBV2
CDR3 protein: CASRTGARVTDTQYF
CDR3 DNA: TGTGCCAGCAGGACAGGGGCGAGGGTCACAGATACGCAGTATTTT

clone size: many
D gene: TRBD2
J gene: TRBJ2-3
V gene: TRBV29-1
CDR3 protein: CSVETSGFTDTQYF
CDR3 DNA: TGCAGCGTTGAGACTAGCGGGTTCACAGATACGCAGTATTTT

clone size: few
D gene: TRBD2
J gene: TRBJ2-7
V gene: TRBV13
CDR3 protein: CASRRAGGPLEQYF
CDR3 DNA: TGTGCCAGTCGGAGAGCGGGAGGGCCTCTCGAGCAGTACTTC

clone size: few
D gene: NA
J gene: TRBJ1-6
V gene: TRBV27
CDR3 protein: CACQGGQLGSPLHF
CDR3 DNA: TGTGCCTGCCAAGGGGGTCAATTAGGCTCACCCCTCCACTTT

clone size: many
D gene: NA
J gene: TRBJ2-2
V gene: TRBV5-5
CDR3 protein: CASSPEWGRTGELFF
CDR3 DNA: TGTGCCAGCAGCCCCGAGTGGGGGCGCACCGGGGAGCTGTTTTTT

clone size: NA
D gene: NA
J gene: TRBJ2-3
V gene: TRBV2
CDR3 protein: CASSDSRAATTDTQYF
CDR3 DNA: TGTGCCAGCAGTGACTCTAGAGCGGCAACCACAGATACGCAGTATTTT

clone size: NA
D gene: NA
J gene: TRBJ2-1
V gene: TRBV6-4
CDR3 protein: CASRPGTHNEQFF
CDR3 DNA: TGTGCCAGCAGACCTGGGACTCACAATGAGCAGTTCTTC

clone size: many
D gene: TRBD2
J gene: TRBJ2-1
V gene: TRBV5-1
CDR3 protein: CASSAGGLAGGNEQFF
CDR3 DNA: TGCGCCAGCAGCGCTGGTGGGCTAGCGGGAGGTAATGAGCAGTTCTTC

clone size: NA
D gene: TRBD1
J gene: TRBJ2-1
V gene: TRBV3-1
CDR3 protein: CASTPPLTGQGDNEQFF
CDR3 DNA: TGTGCCAGCACCCCCCCTTTAACGGGACAGGGGGACAATGAGCAGTTCTTC

clone size: NA
D gene: TRBD2
J gene: TRBJ2-4
V gene: TRBV20-1
CDR3 protein: CSASRLAGGRLAKNIQYF
CDR3 DNA: TGCAGTGCTAGCAGACTAGCGGGGGGGAGGCTGGCCAAAAACATTCAGTACTTC

clone size: many
D gene: NA
J gene: TRBJ1-4
V gene: TRBV10-3
CDR3 protein: CATQVNEKLFF
CDR3 DNA: TGTGCCACCCAAGTTAATGAAAAACTGTTTTTT

clone size: few
D gene: NA
J gene: TRBJ2-7
V gene: TRBV7-8
CDR3 protein: CASSSSQGNSYEQYF
CDR3 DNA: TGTGCCAGCAGCTCGTCCCAGGGAAACTCCTACGAGCAGTACTTC

clone size: many
D gene: TRBD1
J gene: TRBJ1-1
V gene: TRBV12-3/TRBV12-4
CDR3 protein: CASSFTGVTEAFF
CDR3 DNA: TGTGCCAGCAGCTTCACAGGGGTGACTGAAGCTTTCTTT

clone size: NA
D gene: TRBD2
J gene: TRBJ2-1
V gene: TRBV12-3/TRBV12-4
CDR3 protein: CASSPNSGGLDYYNEQFF
CDR3 DNA: TGTGCCAGCAGTCCCAATAGCGGGGGGCTTGATTACTACAATGAGCAGTTCTTC

clone size: NA
D gene: NA
J gene: TRBJ1-3
V gene: TRBV7-8
CDR3 protein: CASSITRDAIYF
CDR3 DNA: TGTGCCAGCAGCATAACCCGGGACGCCATATATTTT

clone size: few
D gene: NA
J gene: TRBJ2-1
V gene: TRBV2
CDR3 protein: CASSEGQLGEQFF
CDR3 DNA: TGTGCCAGCAGTGAAGGACAGCTCGGAGAGCAGTTCTTC

clone size: once
D gene: TRBD1
J gene: TRBJ2-6
V gene: TRBV7-6
CDR3 protein: CASSLGDGTARANVLTF
CDR3 DNA: TGTGCCAGCAGCTTAGGGGATGGGACAGCCAGGGCCAACGTCCTGACTTTC

clone size: few
D gene: TRBD2
J gene: TRBJ2-1
V gene: TRBV20-1
CDR3 protein: CSASGGTSGRTIF
CDR3 DNA: TGCAGTGCTAGTGGGGGGACTAGCGGACGAACGATCTTC

clone size: NA
D gene: TRBD2
J gene: TRBJ2-7
V gene: TRBV12-3/TRBV12-4
CDR3 protein: CASSLTSGAPYEQYF
CDR3 DNA: TGTGCCAGCAGCCTGACTAGCGGGGCCCCCTACGAGCAGTACTTC